The next 15 T cell receptor beta chains were all read from a single sample in a study of glioma-infiltrating T cells (TCRdb year 2016). Sequencing was performed on an Illumina MiSeq. TCR alpha and beta CDR3 regions were amplified with the iRepertoire nested amplicon-rescue multiplex PCR (arm-PCR) platform from RNA. The public reads were run again by TCRdb, first through fastp at Q25 and then through MiXCR, and only productive beta chains were kept. Duplicate CDR3 protein sequences are folded into a single record with the most common DNA and genes. The sample table lists about 410,000 distinct CDR3 sequences, 35% to 45% of them with a count of one. The ten biggest clones cover about 12% of the sample. Sequenced material: glioma tissue, nonneoplastic brain tissue, or PBMCs (not recorded which). These receptors were obtained from a human donor with low-grade glioma or glioblastoma, undergoing nonglioma brain surgery, or in good health (not recorded which).

This clonotype was observed a few times. The V call is TRBV6-4, the J call TRBJ1-1; 8 bases line up with TRBD1. The V and J ends lost 3 bases and 5 bases, in that order; junction bases with no gene match: 5. Germline CDR1 and CDR2: MRHNA and SNTAGT. The CDR3 has 14 residues. The CDR3 spells CASSETGEGTEAFF. CDR3 nucleotides: TGTGCCAGCAGTGAGACAGGGGAAGGGACTGAAGCTTTCTTT.

The table lists this clonotype with many counts. This sequence joins TRBV27 and TRBJ1-5; D may be TRBD1 (6 bases). Trimming took 2 bases from V and 9 from J, leaving 20 bases between them. In germline, CDR1 is MNHEY, CDR2 SMNVEV (reference sequence). This CDR3 has 16 amino acids. CDR3 coding DNA: TGTGCCAGCAGTTTACAGGGACATCGAGTAAGTAGGCCCCAGCATTTT. Residues: CASSLQGHRVSRPQHF.

On this clonotype: The CDR3 does not end in the conserved phenylalanine or tryptophan, so this is likely a read error. The chain employs TRBV15 and TRBJ1-1; the D is unclear. Germline loops: CDR1 LNHNV, CDR2 YYDKDF (reference sequence). V was pared by 5 bases and J by 1 base, with 8 bases between. The CDR3 has 13 amino acids. This CDR3 reads CATSSRSNTEAFL. For the CDR3, the DNA is TGTGCCACCAGCTCAAGGTCGAACACTGAAGCTTTCCTT.

This clonotype has at least ten counts. The chain recombines TRBV20-1 with TRBJ2-1, with TRBD2 matching 9 bases. The germline V gene encodes CDR1 DFQATT and CDR2 SNEGSKA (reference sequence). With V trimmed by 7 bases and J by 5 bases, 12 bases remained unmatched. There are 15 residues in the CDR3. The CDR3 is CSVDKPGTSHNEQFF. In DNA, the CDR3 is TGCAGTGTTGATAAGCCCGGGACTAGCCACAATGAGCAGTTCTTC.

CDR3 bases: TGTGCCAGCAGCCGGGCGGCGCGGGGAACTTATTCCTACGAGCAGTACTTC. Its protein product is CASSRAARGTYSYEQYF. The chain links TRBV28 to TRBJ2-7; the D gene is possibly TRBD2 (6 bases). Trimming took 6 bases from V and 1 from J, leaving 22 bases between them. CDR3 length equals 17 residues. Germline CDR1 and CDR2: MDHEN and SYDVKM.

Only a few counts were recorded for this clonotype. This chain links TRBV28 with TRBJ1-1, with TRBD1 as a possible D gene (6 bases). V lost 3 bases and J lost 5, with 28 bases in between. Germline V lookup: CDR1 MDHEN, CDR2 SYDVKM. The CDR3 is 19 amino acids. The CDR3 coding sequence is TGTGCCAGCAGTTTCGGACTTTTGACTGGGGGAGGGGGTCGGACTGAAGCTTTCTTT. Its translation: CASSFGLLTGGGGRTEAFF.

A remark on this clonotype: Being one base from a much bigger clone, this may be a read error. This chain connects TRBV6-1 to TRBJ2-7; no clear D. This CDR3 region has 12 residues. CDR1 MNHNS and CDR2 SASEGT come from the germline V gene. CDR3 residues: CASSPLHGEHYF. The CDR3 nucleotides are TGTGCCAGCAGCCCCCTTCACGGCGAGCATTACTTC.

This clonotype was counted a few times. The V gene is TRBV7-2, the J gene TRBJ1-1; D gene uncertain. Per the germline V gene, CDR1 is SGHTA and CDR2 is FQGNSA. V was shortened by 5 bases and J by 8 bases, with 15 bases between the two germline ends. The CDR3 runs to 13 residues. CDR3 bases: TGTGCCAGCAGCCCAAGGCTGGGAGCAGAAGCTTTCTTT. Translated: CASSPRLGAEAFF.

In the case of this clonotype: Possible read error: a much larger clone is one base away. J is TRBJ2-1 and V is TRBV6-2 or TRBV6-3; the D is unclear. V lost 0 bases and J 5 bases, leaving 8 bases between the germline ends. CDR1 MNHEY and CDR2 SVGEGT come from the germline V gene. This CDR3 spans 14 amino acids. CDR3 DNA: TGTGCCAGCAGTTACTCGGCAGTGAACAATGAGCAGTTCTTC. It codes for CASSYSAVNNEQFF.

This clonotype has a handful of counts. This rearrangement joins TRBV7-2 to TRBJ2-4; D gene uncertain. The germline gives CDR1 SGHTA, CDR2 FQGNSA. Trimming removed 2 bases from V and 7 bases from J, with 12 bases in between. CDR3 length equals 14 residues. The CDR3 nucleotides are TGTGCCAGCAGCTTACGAGGAGTAGGGAACATTCAGTACTTC. This gives the protein CASSLRGVGNIQYF.

This clonotype was seen a few times. CDR3 nucleotides: TGTGCCATCAGTCATTACGGGACAGGGTTAAATTCACCCCTCCACTTT. This sequence encodes CAISHYGTGLNSPLHF. The V gene is TRBV10-3, the J gene TRBJ1-6, with 9 bases matching TRBD1. Trimming took 5 bases from V and 7 from J; bases not matched to a gene: 9. The CDR3 covers 16 residues. Germline V gene data show CDR1 as ENHRY and CDR2 as SYGVKD.

Comment on this clonotype: This may arise from a read error, as a much more abundant clone is one base away. The chain carries TRBV4-1 and TRBJ2-7, with a tentative D call TRBD2 (5 bases). Trimming took off 0 bases at V and 0 bases at J, with 12 bases between the two ends. This CDR3 is built from 16 residues. CDR1 and CDR2 (germline): MGHRA, YSYEKL. The CDR3 sequence: CASSQDTRGSSYEQYF. The CDR3 DNA reads TGCGCCAGCAGCCAAGACACTAGAGGGAGCTCCTACGAGCAGTACTTC.

This sequence joins TRBV20-1 and TRBJ2-5, with TRBD1 as a possible D gene (5 bases). Trimming pared 4 bases from V and 1 base from J, leaving 16 bases between. Germline values: CDR1 DFQATT, CDR2 SNEGSKA (reference sequence). This CDR3 contains 15 residues. CDR3 loop: CSANQPSGLQETQYF. As DNA, the CDR3 is TGCAGTGCTAACCAACCCTCAGGGCTCCAAGAGACCCAGTACTTC.

This clonotype was seen once. The rearrangement joins TRBV7-6 to TRBJ1-6; no clear D. Trimming stripped 0 bases from V and 6 bases from J, with 9 bases between. The CDR3 totals 15 residues. CDR1 is SGHVS, CDR2 FNYEAQ, per germline. CDR3 residues: CASSLAHSCNSPLHF. The CDR3 DNA follows: TGTGCCAGCAGCTTAGCACACAGCTGTAATTCACCCCTCCACTTT.

This clonotype was detected ten times or more. This chain uses TRBV27 with TRBJ2-3; D possibly corresponds to TRBD1 (5 bases). In germline, CDR1 is MNHEY, CDR2 SMNVEV (reference sequence). This CDR3 spans 17 amino acids. Trimming removed 1 base at V and 2 bases at J, with 16 bases between. The CDR3 region has the DNA TGTGCCAGCAGTTTATATCCCCAGGGTTTTTACACAGATACGCAGTATTTT. Its translation: CASSLYPQGFYTDTQYF.